These T cell receptor beta chains were read from a single sample in a study of human T cells and chemical hapten exposure. TCRdb reprocessed the RACE reads with MiXCR, giving one entry per CDR3 protein. Seen here are 35,000 to 50,000 distinct CDR3 sequences, more than 9% observed once, and the top ten hold 14%. The sequencing here drew on whole blood, taken in connection with sensitization to the hapten diphenylcyclopropenone (DPC). These receptors were obtained from a woman aged 25 to 39 with alopecia areata. Some clones in this sample may be carry-over from other donors' samples. The CDR3 runs from the conserved cysteine through the conserved F or W. D genes are given only for firm matches. Expanded clones are given a class, and other clones once, few, many or no size at all.

D gene	V gene	J gene	clone size	CDR3 DNA	CDR3 protein
TRBD1	TRBV7-9	TRBJ2-3	few	TGTGCCAGCAGCTTAGTCACCCTGGACAGGCCGCCGGAAGATACGCAGTATTTT	CASSLVTLDRPPEDTQYF
.	TRBV5-4	TRBJ2-7	few	TGTGCCAGCAGCGCCAGGGACGCGTACGAGCAGTACTTC	CASSARDAYEQYF
.	TRBV5-1	TRBJ1-1	many	TGCGCCAGCAGCTTAACGGGTTCGAACACTGAAGCTTTCTTT	CASSLTGSNTEAFF
TRBD1	TRBV7-9	TRBJ1-4	.	TGTGCCAGCAGTCGGGACAGGAGTAATGAAAAACTGTTTTTT	CASSRDRSNEKLFF
TRBD2	TRBV7-6	TRBJ2-7	.	TGTGCCAGCAGCTCCAGGGGGGGACTAGCTTACGAGCAGTACTTC	CASSSRGGLAYEQYF
.	TRBV9	TRBJ1-4	.	TGTGCCAGCAGCGTAGCTGTAGGCCAGGGAGAAAAACTGTTTTTT	CASSVAVGQGEKLFF
TRBD2	TRBV27	TRBJ2-1	many	TGTGCCAGCAGTACCGTGACTAGCGGGGGCCTAGATGGGAATGAGCAGTTCTTC	CASSTVTSGGLDGNEQFF
.	TRBV4-3	TRBJ2-2	many	TGCGCCAGCAGCTTAGGACAGTCCACCGGGGAGCTGTTTTTT	CASSLGQSTGELFF
.	TRBV19	TRBJ1-2	many	TGTGCCAGTAGTGTTGACACTTCCCGGGATGGCTACACCTTC	CASSVDTSRDGYTF
.	TRBV5-1	TRBJ2-3	once	TGCGCCAGCAGCTTGGGCGGTAGCGGATCAGTAGATGCGGATACGCAGTATTTT	CASSLGGSGSVDADTQYF